This T cell receptor beta chain was observed in a study of T cells after yellow fever vaccination (dated by TCRdb to 2018 to 2020). Study-level background: The SMART-Seq v4 Ultra Low Input RNA kit was used to prepare libraries from fractions with low cell numbers. To follow T-cell clones before and after primary and booster YFV17D yellow fever vaccination, bulk TCR alpha and beta repertoires were sequenced over time. Two healthy male donors, one aged 18 to 29 and one aged 30 to 39 years, were included in the cohort. Bulk PBMC replicates and cell subsets were isolated from blood drawn at multiple timepoints before and after both primary and secondary immunization.

Broader findings and caveats from the paper: Only a couple of donors were included in the study, so the extent to which the findings can be generalized is limited. The secondary T-cell response was found to be weaker but faster than the primary response, with a peak reached on day 5 rather than on day 15. Computational filtering was needed because FACS-sorted repertoires could contain abundant contaminating clonotypes from the bulk population. Most clones expanded after primary vaccination (almost 98% of CD4 and 70% to 90% of CD8) were re-detected after the booster, suggesting that broad memory maintenance occurred. A small fraction of clonotypes appeared in both the CD4 and CD8 compartments, likely as a result of convergent recombination.

Sample treatment or condition, as interpreted from the label and publication: live attenuated yellow fever vaccine strain. PBMCs were isolated from peripheral blood using a standard Ficoll-Paque protocol. Dynabeads CD4 and CD8 positive selection kits were used to isolate the CD4 and CD8 T-cell fractions. TriZol was used to extract RNA from bulk PBMCs, from CD4 and CD8 fractions, and from dextramer-positive and dextramer-negative fractions. Reads for this sample came from an Illumina NovaSeq 6000. TCR cDNA was made using 5'RACE template switching, a step that added a universal primer site and unique molecular identifiers. Priming of cDNA synthesis was performed from both the TCR alpha and TCR beta constant segments. Two PCR steps were used to amplify libraries, with sample barcodes and sequencing adapters being added in the second step. Libraries were sequenced on Illumina HiSeq 2500 (2x100 bp) or NovaSeq (2x150 bp). The source study handled its data this way. Reads were demultiplexed and collapsed into UMI consensus sequences with MIGEC, and V(D)J alignment was performed with MiXCR. Vaccine-responding clonotypes were identified with edgeR using replicate PBMC samples, with FDR below 0.01 and a log2 fold change above 5 up to day 15 being required. CD4 or CD8 identity was assigned to each bulk clonotype according to whether the clonotype was present at higher abundance in the sequenced CD4 repertoire or the sequenced CD8 repertoire. TCRdb trimmed public reads at Q25 via fastp, called clones via MiXCR and kept in-frame beta chains. Every entry covers one CDR3 protein and lists the most common genes and DNA from its rows. The V and J calls and clone size are TCRdb's, not the authors'. The sample table contains 150,000 to 200,000 distinct CDR3 sequences; only one count was recorded for approximately 9.7% of them. The ten largest clones take up under 40% of the sample.

Details on this clonotype: Its antigen has not been determined. There are no base qualities to consult, and no much larger clone falls within one base.

Looking up the germline V gene yields CDR1 SGHRS and CDR2 YFSETQ. There are 15 amino acids in the CDR3, from cysteine to phenylalanine inclusive. Only the CDR3 portion is preserved as DNA: 45 bases, with reading frame beginning at the first base. V is pared back by 2 bases and J by 2 bases, with 11 bases lying between the germline termini. Sequences were derived from CD8+ T cells sorted from PBMCs, sampled 45 days after the yellow fever booster vaccination. The receptor chain draws on TRBV5-1 and TRBJ2-1; the best D guess is TRBD1, with 6 bases matching. This TCR derives from a man aged 18 to 30 who received the YFV17D yellow fever vaccine. The sequenced DNA: TGCGCCAGCAGCTTCAGGGGTTCCCCCTACAATGAGCAGTTCTTC. It codes for CASSFRGSPYNEQFF.